This T cell receptor (beta chain) was documented in a study of shared clonotypes between healthy human individuals. Notes on this clone: Its antigen is undetermined.

Naive CD4+ cells were CD45RA-selected; the remaining cells were memory. Study findings and constraints: In contrast to clonotypes shared by all four donors, non-shared clonotypes had lower generation probabilities.

Sequencing was performed with immunoSEQ multiplex PCR; in TCRdb, only in-frame clones are kept and a portion is missing. This sample has about 2.5 million clones, with 92% found just once. Germline loops: CDR1 SGHTA, CDR2 FQGTGA. The CDR3 is 16 amino acids. V lost 5 bases and J lost 5; bases outside the gene matches: 9. V usage is TRBV7-3 and J usage is TRBJ2-3; 11 positions match TRBD2. Sequencing used naive CD4+ T cells from PBMCs. Subset noted: CD45RA+ positively selected. This TCR was sampled from a man aged 18 to 35 in good health. Some clones in this sample may be carry-over from other donors' samples. CDR3 sequence: CASSLIAGGPGDTQYF. Written as DNA, the CDR3 is TGTGCCAGCAGCCTTATAGCGGGAGGGCCGGGAGATACGCAGTATTTT.